This T cell receptor beta chain came from a study of T cells in women clearing cervical HPV infection (dated 2018 in TCRdb). General notes on the study: The cases were roughly 25 women with histologically confirmed HPV16-related CIN3 or worse, and 2 of these cases were invasive cancers. Controls were 25 or so women whose single incident HPV16 infection cleared within 12 months without precancer or cancer developing. Case blood was taken at the visit when the lesion was first identified, whereas control blood was taken when infection was no longer detected. For cases, a median interval of roughly 150 days, with an interquartile range of about 90 to 210 days, was observed between lesion detection and blood sampling. HLA typing was available for only a few women, so HLA type could not be excluded as a confounder. An exploratory proof-of-principle case-control study, nested within the Guanacaste HPV Natural History Study in Costa Rica, was conducted to compare TCR repertoires across cervical HPV16 outcomes. Cases were matched to controls by age within five years and by the year the sample was collected. Median age was 34 years in cases versus roughly 37 in controls, and baseline characteristics did not differ significantly. The parent cohort enrolled 10,049 women aged 18 or older in Guanacaste, Costa Rica, in about 1993 to 1994 and followed the women for 7 to 8 years. Quality controls consisted of five blinded duplicates per group, for a total of 60 or so samples made up of 50 participants and about 10 replicates.

TCR beta CDR3 regions were amplified by multiplex PCR using the immunoSEQ assay from an average of about 1,200 ng genomic DNA per sample. The assay corrected primer bias using a complete synthetic TCR repertoire to establish an amplification baseline. Amplicons were sequenced on the Illumina platform. Per the original workflow: Sequence errors were corrected by clustering with frequency ratios and a modified nearest-neighbor algorithm, and the sequences were then analyzed in the immunoSEQ Analyzer using IMGT gene definitions. At each rarefaction depth, TCR richness and evenness were averaged across 20 rarefaction repeats, and samples with fewer sequences than that depth were excluded. Relative abundances of V, D and J genes were compared between groups using Wilcoxon rank sum tests, with FDR correction applied. For the blinded duplicates, the intraclass correlation was nearly 96% for TCR richness and averaged 76.4% across 66 gene segments. TCRdb provides this immuneACCESS table in a form limited to in-frame rearrangements. Some clones are lacking; in checked studies, under half of them reflect an unresolved V gene, and why the rest are absent is not known. V and J calls and clone size are given by that table; D and trimming were obtained from the DNA. This specimen's table enumerates fewer than 35,000 clones. The ten most abundant clones make up roughly 4.2% of the sample.

What the work shows at the level of the full study, not this receptor alone: Because the number of T cells per sample was unknown, the richness differences could reflect varying T-cell content rather than repertoire biology. The cross-sectional design could not show whether associations preceded infection or resulted from it; effector/memory subsets and HPV-specific T cells were not isolated. Cases had lower TRBV6-7 relative abundance than controls (approximately 0.1% versus 0.16%; Bonferroni P = 0.0008). TCR repertoire richness was significantly higher in CIN3+ cases than in controls across sequencing depths, while evenness did not differ. Random forest classifiers combining richness and V gene abundances distinguished cases from controls with an estimated AUC of more than 0.75.

Every participant had a single incident cervical HPV16 infection, and prevalent HPV16 infections were excluded. Cervical HPV DNA was detected by MY09/MY11 PCR and genotyped by dot-blot hybridization. Fifteen mL of heparinized blood were centrifuged, and the buffy coat was split into aliquots, frozen at -30 degrees C, and then kept at -80 degrees C. QIAGEN kits were used to extract genomic DNA from the buffy coat specimens. On this clone: Its antigen remains undetermined. Read coverage stops 3 residues before the CDR3 terminus; the germline J gene supplies the remainder.

From V the trimming removes 5 bases and from J it removes 6 bases, while the gene matches leave 2 bases of the junction unaccounted for. For CDR1 and CDR2, the germline V gene lists SGHTA and FQGNSA. The CDR3, from cysteine to phenylalanine, totals 14 residues. The CDR3 was read in part: 33 bases, with the frame set at base 1. The chain is encoded by TRBV7-2 joined to TRBJ2-1, with 12 middle bases fitting TRBD2. The sequence was collected from a woman between 18 and 69 years old with a cervical HPV16 infection that either progressed to CIN3+ or cleared (not recorded which). Specimen: blood buffy coat. The CDR3 region reads CASSPSGGVNEQFF. The CDR3 DNA, read in part, is TGTGCCAGCAGCCCTAGCGGGGGGGTCAATGAG.